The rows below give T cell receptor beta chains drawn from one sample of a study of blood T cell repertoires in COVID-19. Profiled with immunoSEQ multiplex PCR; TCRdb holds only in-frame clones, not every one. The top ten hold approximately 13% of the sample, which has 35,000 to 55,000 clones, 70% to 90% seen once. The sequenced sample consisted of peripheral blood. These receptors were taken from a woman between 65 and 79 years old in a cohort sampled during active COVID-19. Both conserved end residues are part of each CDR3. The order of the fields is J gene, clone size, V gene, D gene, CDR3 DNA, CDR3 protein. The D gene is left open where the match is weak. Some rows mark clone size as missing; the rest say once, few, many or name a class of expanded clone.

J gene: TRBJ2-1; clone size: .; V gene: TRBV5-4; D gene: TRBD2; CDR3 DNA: TGTGCCAGCAGCCCACTACTAGCGGGCCCTACCTACAATGAGCAGTTCTTC; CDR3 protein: CASSPLLAGPTYNEQFF
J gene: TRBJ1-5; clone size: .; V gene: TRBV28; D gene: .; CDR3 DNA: TGTGCCAGCAGTCCACTCACAGGGACCGTCAATCAGCCCCAGCATTTT; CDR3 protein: CASSPLTGTVNQPQHF
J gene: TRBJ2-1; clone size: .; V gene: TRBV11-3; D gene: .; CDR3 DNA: TGTGCCAGCAGCTCATTGGACAGAGGAAACAATGAGCAGTTCTTC; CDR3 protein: CASSSLDRGNNEQFF
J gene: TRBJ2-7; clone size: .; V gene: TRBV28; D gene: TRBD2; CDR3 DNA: TGTGCCAGCAGACTAGCGGAGACTTACGAGCAGTACTTC; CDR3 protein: CASRLAETYEQYF
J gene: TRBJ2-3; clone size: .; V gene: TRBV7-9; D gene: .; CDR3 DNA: TGTGCCAGCAGCTTAGGGACTTCGCTTTCTACAGATACGCAGTATTTT; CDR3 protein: CASSLGTSLSTDTQYF
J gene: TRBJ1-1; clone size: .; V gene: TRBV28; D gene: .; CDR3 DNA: TGTGCCAGCAGGCGACAGGCGGGAGGGACTGAAGCTTTCTTT; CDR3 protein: CASRRQAGGTEAFF
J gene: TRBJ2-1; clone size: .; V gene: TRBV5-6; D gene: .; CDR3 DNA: TGTGCCAGCACACGACAGTCCTTCGATGTGACGTTCTTC; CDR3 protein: CASTRQSFDVTFF
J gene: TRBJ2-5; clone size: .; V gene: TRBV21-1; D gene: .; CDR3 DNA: TGTGCCAGCAGCAGACTTCCGACGGCGACCCAAGAGACCCAGTACTTC; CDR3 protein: CASSRLPTATQETQYF
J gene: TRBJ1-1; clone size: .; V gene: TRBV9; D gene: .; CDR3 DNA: TGTGCCAGCAGCGTCAACAGGGAGACTGAAGCTTTCTTT; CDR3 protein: CASSVNRETEAFF
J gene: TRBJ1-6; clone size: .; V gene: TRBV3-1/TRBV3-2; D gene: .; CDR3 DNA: TGTGCCAGCAGTCCTGTCAGGTCAGAGAATTCACCCCTCCACTTT; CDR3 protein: CASSPVRSENSPLHF
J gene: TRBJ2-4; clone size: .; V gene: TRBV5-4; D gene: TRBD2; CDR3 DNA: TGTGCCAGCAGCTTAGCGGGACCCCCCGGAAACATTCAGTACTTC; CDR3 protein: CASSLAGPPGNIQYF
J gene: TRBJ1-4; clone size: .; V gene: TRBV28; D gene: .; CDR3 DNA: TGTGCCAGCAGTCCCCAACAGCCAACTAATGAAAAACTGTTTTTT; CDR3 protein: CASSPQQPTNEKLFF
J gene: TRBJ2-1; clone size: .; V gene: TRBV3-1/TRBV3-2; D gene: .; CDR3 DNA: TGTGCCAGCAGCCTCTCGACTAGTTATTGGGATGAGCAGTTCTTC; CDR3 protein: CASSLSTSYWDEQFF
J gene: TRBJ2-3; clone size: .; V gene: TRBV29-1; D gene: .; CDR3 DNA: TGCAGCGGCACCAGGGAAACAGATACGCAGTATTTT; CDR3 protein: CSGTRETDTQYF
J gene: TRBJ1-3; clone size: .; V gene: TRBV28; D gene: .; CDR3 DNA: TGTGCCAGCAGCCTATCCGGGGGGGATCATTACTCTGGAAACACCATATATTTT; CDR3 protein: CASSLSGGDHYSGNTIYF
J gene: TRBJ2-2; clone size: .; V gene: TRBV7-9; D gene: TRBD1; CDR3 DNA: TGTGCCAGCAGCTTCGGGACAGGGTGGGGGTCGAACACCGGGGAGCTGTTTTTT; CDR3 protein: CASSFGTGWGSNTGELFF
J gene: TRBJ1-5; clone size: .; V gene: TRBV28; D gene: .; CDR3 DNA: TGTGCCAGCAGTCGGGGGGAGCAGCCCCAGCATTTT; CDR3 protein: CASSRGEQPQHF
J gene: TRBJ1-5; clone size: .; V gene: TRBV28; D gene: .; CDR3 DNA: TGTGCCAGCAGTTTATTGGGCAGAAATCAGCCCCAGCATTTT; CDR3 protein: CASSLLGRNQPQHF
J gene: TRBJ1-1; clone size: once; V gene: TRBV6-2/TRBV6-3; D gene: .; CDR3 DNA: TGTGCCAGCAGTTACCCCCCAAGACAGGTGAACACTGAAGCTTTCTTT; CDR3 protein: CASSYPPRQVNTEAFF
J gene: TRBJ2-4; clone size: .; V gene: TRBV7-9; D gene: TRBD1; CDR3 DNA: TGTGCCAGCAGCTTAGTATCAGGGGGTTTTAACATTCAGTACTTC; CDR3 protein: CASSLVSGGFNIQYF
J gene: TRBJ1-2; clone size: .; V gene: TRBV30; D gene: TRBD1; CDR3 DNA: TGTGCCTGGAGTCCGTTGGCAGGGGGGTCCAAGGGCTACACCTTC; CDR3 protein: CAWSPLAGGSKGYTF
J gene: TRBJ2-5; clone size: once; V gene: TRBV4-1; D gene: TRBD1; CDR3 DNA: TGCGCCAGCAGCCCCCCTCCGCGGACAGGGGGCGAGACCCAGTACTTC; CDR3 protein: CASSPPPRTGGETQYF
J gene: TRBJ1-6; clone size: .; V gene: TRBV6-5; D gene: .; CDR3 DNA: TGTGCCAGCAGCCGACAGAATAATTCACCCCTCCACTTT; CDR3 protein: CASSRQNNSPLHF
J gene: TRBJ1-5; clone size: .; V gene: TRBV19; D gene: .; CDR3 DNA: TGTGCCACCATCGGGGGGCCCTTGTATAGCAATCAGCCCCAGCATTTT; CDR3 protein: CATIGGPLYSNQPQHF
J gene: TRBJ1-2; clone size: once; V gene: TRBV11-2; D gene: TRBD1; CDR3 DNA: TGTGCCAGCAGCTTGGGGACAGGGCCTAACTATGGCTACACCTTC; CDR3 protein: CASSLGTGPNYGYTF
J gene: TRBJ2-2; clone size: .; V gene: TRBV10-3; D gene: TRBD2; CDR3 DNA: TGTGCCATCAACGGACTAGATGCCGGGGAGCTGTTTTTT; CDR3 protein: CAINGLDAGELFF
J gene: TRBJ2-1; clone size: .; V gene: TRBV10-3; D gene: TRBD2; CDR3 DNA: TGTGCCATCAGTAAGCAGCTGACAGTTAGCGGGTTGGATGAGCAGTTCTTC; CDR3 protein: CAISKQLTVSGLDEQFF
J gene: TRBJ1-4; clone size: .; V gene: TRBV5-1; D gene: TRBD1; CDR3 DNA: TGCGCATCGAGGGGGCTCGATGAAAAACTGTTTTTT; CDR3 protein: CASRGLDEKLFF
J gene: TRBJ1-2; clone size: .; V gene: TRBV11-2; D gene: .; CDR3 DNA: TGTGCCAGCAGCTTAGACAGGTCCTCGTATGGCTACACCTTC; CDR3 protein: CASSLDRSSYGYTF